This T cell receptor beta chain was captured in a study of T cells after yellow fever vaccination (dated by TCRdb to between 2018 and 2020). Study-wide context: Libraries from fractions with low cell numbers were prepared with the SMART-Seq v4 Ultra Low Input RNA kit. Blood was collected at multiple timepoints before and after primary and secondary immunization, and bulk PBMC replicates and cell subsets were isolated. The cohort comprised two healthy male donors, one aged 18 to 30 and one aged 30 to 40 years. Bulk TCR alpha and beta repertoires were sequenced longitudinally to track T-cell clones before and after primary and booster YFV17D yellow fever vaccination. The investigation overall reported the following: Compared with the primary T-cell response, the secondary T-cell response was faster but weaker, reaching its peak on day 5 rather than on day 15. The study included only a couple of donors, which limits how far the findings can be generalized. Most clones expanded after primary vaccination (roughly 96% of CD4 and 70% to 90% of CD8) were re-detected after the booster, suggesting that broad memory maintenance occurred. A small fraction of clonotypes showed up in both the CD4 and CD8 compartments, probably as a result of convergent recombination. Because abundant contaminating clonotypes from the bulk population could be contained in FACS-sorted repertoires, computational filtering was required.

CDR1 and CDR2 are read off the germline V gene (reference sequence) as LNHNV and YYDKDF. The CDR3 contains 20 residues, cysteine and phenylalanine counted. Only the CDR3 DNA stays, 60 bases, in frame from base 1. Clipping removes 0 bases from V and 5 bases from J, with 14 as the unmatched junction base count. This clonotype was picked up a small number of times. Its antigen remains undetermined. Base-call qualities are not available, and no considerably larger clone is one nucleotide away. Data came from an Illumina NovaSeq 6000. Synthesis of TCR cDNA relied on 5'RACE template switching, a step that introduced a universal primer site along with unique molecular identifiers. cDNA synthesis was primed from both the TCR alpha and TCR beta constant segments. Libraries were amplified in two PCR steps, with sample barcodes and sequencing adapters added in the second step. Libraries were sequenced on Illumina HiSeq 2500 (2x100 bp) or NovaSeq (2x150 bp). Regarding the original processing steps: Demultiplexing of reads and collapsing into UMI consensus sequences were performed with MIGEC, and V(D)J alignment was carried out with MiXCR. Clonotypes responding to the vaccine were identified with edgeR on replicate PBMC samples, with the criteria of FDR below 0.01 and a log2 fold change above 5 up to day 15. CD4 or CD8 identity was assigned to each bulk clonotype according to whether the clonotype was present at higher abundance in the sequenced CD4 repertoire or the sequenced CD8 repertoire. The public sequencing data were trimmed at Q25 with fastp and processed into clonotypes with MiXCR by TCRdb, which kept only in-frame beta chains. Identical CDR3 proteins give one entry, which carries the most common genes and DNA. The V and J calls shown here were made by TCRdb, not taken from the authors' results. The table for this sample lists about 210,000 distinct CDR3 sequences; less than 3.5% of them were counted only once. Roughly 3% of the sample is held by the ten biggest clonotypes.

The treatment or condition label, read with the paper, signifies: live attenuated yellow fever vaccine strain. PBMCs were isolated from peripheral blood using a standard Ficoll-Paque protocol. Dynabeads CD4 and CD8 positive selection kits were used to isolate the CD4 and CD8 T-cell fractions. TriZol was used to extract RNA from bulk PBMCs, from CD4 and CD8 fractions, and from dextramer-positive and dextramer-negative fractions. The source was CD4+ T cells sorted from PBMCs, collected 10 days after the yellow fever booster vaccination. The source of this sequence is a man between 18 and 35 years old who received the YFV17D yellow fever vaccine. The chain is encoded by TRBV15 joined to TRBJ2-2, with 11 junctional bases fitting TRBD2. CDR3 loop: CATSRDVEVLASGGTGELFF. The base sequence is TGTGCCACCAGCAGAGATGTAGAGGTGTTGGCTAGCGGGGGGACCGGGGAGCTGTTTTTT.